Presented here are 28 T cell receptor beta chains from one specimen sequenced in a study of technical replicates of blood from a few donors. TCRdb keeps only in-frame clones here, not all; method: immunoSEQ multiplex PCR. In the table there are about 81,000 clones, 75% to 90% of which are singletons. The sample was PBMCs. These receptors originate from a human donor in good health. Some clones in this sample may be carry-over from other donors' samples.

This chain connects TRBV14 to TRBJ2-7; D gene uncertain. V was trimmed by 1 base and J by 6 bases, leaving 7 bases between them. CDR3 length: 12 amino acids. The germline CDR1 and CDR2 sequences are SGHDN and FVKESK. This CDR3 reads CASSQGPGEQYF. In DNA form, the CDR3 reads TGTGCCAGCAGCCAAGGTCCGGGCGAGCAGTACTTC. The full variable domain, its missing parts supplied by reference TRBV14 and TRBJ2-7, is EAGVTQFPSHSVIEKGQTVTLRCDPISGHDNLYWYRRVMGKEIKFLLHFVKESKQDESGMPNNRFLAERTGGTYSTLKVQPAELEDSGVYFCASSQGPGEQYFGPGTRLTVT.

The chain couples TRBV5-6 to TRBJ2-5; the match to TRBD1 covers 8 bases. The CDR3 runs 15 residues. Unmatched junction bases numbered 4, after V lost 0 bases and J lost 3 bases. Germline-derived CDR1 and CDR2 are SGHDT and YYEEEE. The CDR3 coding sequence is TGTGCCAGCAGCTTGGTATTGACAGGGGAAGAGACCCAGTACTTC. The encoded protein is CASSLVLTGEETQYF.

V is TRBV7-9 and J is TRBJ2-3; 8 bases align to TRBD1. This CDR3 contains 16 residues. Germline CDR1 reads SEHNR; CDR2 reads FQNEAQ (reference sequence). V dropped 7 bases and J dropped 1; count of bases not matched to a gene: 10. CDR3 sequence: CASTFGQGPRTDTQYF. CDR3 nucleotides: TGTGCCAGCACCTTCGGACAGGGACCACGCACAGATACGCAGTATTTT. Supplemented by reference TRBV7-9 and TRBJ2-3, the full variable domain reads DTGVSQNPRHKITKRGQNVTFRCDPISEHNRLYWYRQTLGQGPEFLTYFQNEAQLEKSRLLSDRFSAERPKGSFSTLEIQRTEQGDSAMYLCASTFGQGPRTDTQYFGPGTRLTVL.

The chain is built from TRBV6-6 and TRBJ1-1; D remains ambiguous. V dropped 5 bases and J dropped 0 bases, with 13 bases sitting between them. The CDR3 is made up of 15 amino acids. Germline lookup yields CDR1 MNHNY and CDR2 SVGAGI (reference sequence). CDR3 amino acids: CASSPWTGVNTEAFF. The DNA of the CDR3 is TGTGCCAGCAGTCCGTGGACTGGGGTGAACACTGAAGCTTTCTTT.

This chain links TRBV7-8 with TRBJ2-3, with D perhaps matching TRBD2 (6 bases). This CDR3 is built from 11 residues. The germline V and J ends were trimmed by 0 bases and 11 bases, with 6 bases remaining between them. The germline CDR1 and CDR2 sequences are SGHVS and FQNEAQ. CDR3 sequence (DNA): TGTGCCAGCAGCTTAGCGGGGGGGCAGTATTTT. This codes for CASSLAGGQYF.

The table lists this clone with a few counts. This chain uses TRBV5-4 with TRBJ2-3; tentative D call: TRBD2 (5 bases). CDR1 and CDR2 (germline): SGHNT, YYREEE (reference sequence). The CDR3 totals 16 residues. V was trimmed by 1 base and J by 3 bases, leaving 15 bases between them. The CDR3 protein is CASSLWSGEGTDTQYF. The DNA for the CDR3 is TGTGCCAGCAGCTTGTGGTCGGGTGAGGGTACAGATACGCAGTATTTT. The full variable domain, with the rest looked up from reference TRBV5-4 and TRBJ2-3, is ETGVTQSPTHLIKTRGQQVTLRCSSQSGHNTVSWYQQALGQGPQFIFQYYREEENGRGNFPPRFSGLQFPNYSSELNVNALELDDSALYLCASSLWSGEGTDTQYFGPGTRLTVL.

The chain recombines TRBV6-1 with TRBJ1-2, with 7 positions matching TRBD1. Trimming cost V 2 bases and J 8 bases; bases outside gene matches: 8. Germline CDR1 reads MNHNS; CDR2 reads SASEGT. This CDR3 region has 14 residues. The CDR3 region has the DNA TGTGCCAGCAGTGAATATGACAGGGTCGGCGGCTACACCTTC. Amino acid sequence: CASSEYDRVGGYTF.

This rearrangement joins TRBV7-2 to TRBJ2-7; TRBD1 aligns across 7 bases. The CDR3 spans 14 residues. Germline assignment: CDR1 SGHTA and CDR2 FQGNSA. V lost 7 bases to trimming and J lost 0 bases; unmatched junction nucleotides: 6. CDR3 sequence (DNA): TGTGCCAGCACTACGGACAGGAGCTCCTACGAGCAGTACTTC. Translated: CASTTDRSSYEQYF.

The rearrangement links TRBV4-3 to TRBJ2-7, with D perhaps matching TRBD2 (6 bases). CDR1 and CDR2 (germline): LGHNA, YSLEER. V lost 4 bases and J 0 bases, leaving 10 bases between the germline ends. The CDR3 contains 14 residues. This CDR3 reads CASSRDFNSYEQYF. CDR3 DNA: TGCGCCAGCAGCCGGGACTTCAACTCCTACGAGCAGTACTTC.

The chain links TRBV6-4 to TRBJ2-3, with TRBD2 identical over 7 bases. Germline trimming cut 0 bases from V and 4 bases from J; bases unmatched to any gene: 7. The CDR3 totals 16 residues. From germline, CDR1 is MRHNA and CDR2 SNTAGT. The CDR3 coding sequence is TGTGCCAGCAGTGACTCGTCCAGCGGGGCCTCAGATACGCAGTATTTT. Translating it yields CASSDSSSGASDTQYF.

This sequence joins TRBV5-1 and TRBJ1-1; D perhaps matches TRBD1 (5 bases). Germline CDR1 is SGHRS and CDR2 is YFSETQ. There are 17 residues in the CDR3. Deletions cut 0 bases from V and 6 bases from J, with 21 bases between. CDR3 in DNA: TGCGCCAGCAGCTTGGTCCTTACTGGTGGGGCTCAGTCTGAAGCTTTCTTT. Its translation: CASSLVLTGGAQSEAFF.

The chain has TRBV30 and TRBJ2-1, with 7 bases that match TRBD1. The CDR3 has 12 amino acids. Trimming removed 1 base from V and 10 bases from J; junction bases left unmatched: 4. The germline gives CDR1 GTSNPN, CDR2 SVGIG (reference sequence). The CDR3 DNA follows: TGTGCCTGGAGTGGACAGGGTAACGAGCAGTTCTTC. This translates into CAWSGQGNEQFF.

The rearrangement links TRBV11-2 to TRBJ2-2; maybe TRBD2 (5 bases). Trimming took off 5 bases at V and 9 bases at J, with 16 bases between the two ends. The CDR3 is 14 residues long. Germline assignment: CDR1 SGHAT and CDR2 FQNNGV. The CDR3 reads CASSPAEVRRELFF. CDR3 DNA: TGTGCCAGCAGCCCCGCGGAGGTTAGGAGGGAGCTGTTTTTT.

The chain recombines TRBV30 with TRBJ1-4; D perhaps matches TRBD1 (6 bases). CDR3 size: 13 residues. The V gene's germline CDR1 is GTSNPN and CDR2 SVGIG (reference sequence). Trimming took off 2 bases at V and 14 bases at J, with 18 bases between the two ends. CDR3 nucleotide sequence: TGTGCCTGGAGTCCCATACAGTGGGGGCGTCTGTTTTTT. Translated, it gives CAWSPIQWGRLFF.

This clone was detected only a few times. CDR3 sequence: CATGARPSPDRATYGYTF. The CDR3 region has the DNA TGTGCCACCGGAGCAAGACCGTCCCCGGACAGGGCAACCTATGGCTACACCTTC. This chain connects TRBV10-3 to TRBJ1-2; TRBD1 matches 8 bases. The germline gives CDR1 ENHRY, CDR2 SYGVKD. This CDR3 spans 18 amino acids. J was trimmed by 4 bases and V by 10 bases; bases with no gene match: 23.

The chain has TRBV6-1 and TRBJ2-7; maybe TRBD1 (6 bases). V was clipped by 2 bases and J by 4 bases, with 15 bases between them. The V gene's germline CDR1 is MNHNS and CDR2 SASEGT. The CDR3 runs 15 residues. CDR3 sequence reads: CASSEIGGSPYEQYF. The CDR3 nucleotides are TGTGCCAGCAGTGAAATTGGGGGCTCTCCTTACGAGCAGTACTTC.

The chain employs TRBV11-3 and TRBJ2-5, with a tentative D call TRBD1 (5 bases). The V end was cut by 2 bases, the J end by 5 bases, with 18 bases between. The CDR3 is 16 residues long. Germline CDR1 is SGHNT and CDR2 is YENEEA. CDR3 sequence reads: CASSLWVVRVDETQYF. The CDR3 DNA is TGTGCCAGCAGCTTATGGGTCGTCAGGGTCGATGAGACCCAGTACTTC.

The chain uses TRBV7-8 and TRBJ1-1; the D is unclear. The CDR3 sequence is 13 residues long. Germline V gives CDR1 SGHVS, CDR2 FQNEAQ. The ends were cut back, 5 bases at V and 11 bases at J, with 18 bases in the middle. The chain's CDR3 is CASSQPGVGSAFF. DNA for the CDR3: TGTGCCAGCAGCCAGCCGGGTGTGGGTTCGGCTTTCTTT.

The chain carries TRBV5-4 and TRBJ2-1; D might be TRBD2 (6 bases). Germline assignment: CDR1 SGHNT and CDR2 YYREEE (reference sequence). CDR3 length: 15 residues. Trimming left V 4 bases short and J 7 bases short, with 18 bases between. For the CDR3, the DNA is TGTGCCAGCAGCACGGGGGATGGGGCTAGGAATGAGCAGTTCTTC. This sequence encodes CASSTGDGARNEQFF.

This chain joins TRBV18 and TRBJ1-1; 7 bases agree with TRBD1. Trimming removed 6 bases from V and 1 base from J; junction bases left unmatched: 2. The CDR3 consists of 13 residues. Per germline, CDR1 KGHSH and CDR2 LQKENI. The CDR3 loop is CASSQGENTEAFF. DNA of the CDR3: TGTGCCAGCTCGCAGGGGGAGAACACTGAAGCTTTCTTT.

The V gene is TRBV5-1, the J gene TRBJ2-5; the D gene is possibly TRBD1 (6 bases). The V end was cut by 2 bases, the J end by 5 bases, with 10 bases between. Germline V gene data show CDR1 as SGHRS and CDR2 as YFSETQ. The CDR3 length is 13 residues. The CDR3 region has the DNA TGCGCCAGCAGCTTCTCAGGGGTCGAGACCCAGTACTTC. Translated: CASSFSGVETQYF.

V gene TRBV9 combines with J gene TRBJ1-2; maybe TRBD1 (6 bases). Germline V gene data show CDR1 as SGDLS and CDR2 as YYNGEE. Deletions cut 0 bases from V and 8 bases from J, with 14 bases between. The CDR3 runs 14 residues. CDR3 nucleotide sequence: TGTGCCAGCAGCGTAGATCCGGGACACCGGGGCTACACCTTC. Translated: CASSVDPGHRGYTF.

This chain links TRBV7-2 with TRBJ2-2, with a tentative D call TRBD2 (6 bases). Trimming took off 2 bases at V and 6 bases at J, with 19 bases between the two ends. The V gene's germline CDR1 is SGHTA and CDR2 FQGNSA. The CDR3 is 17 residues long. CDR3 sequence: CASSLSRWTIPAGELFF. CDR3 DNA sequence: TGTGCCAGCAGCTTATCCCGGTGGACTATTCCCGCCGGGGAGCTGTTTTTT.

The genes are TRBV7-2 and TRBJ2-6; 8 nucleotides agree with TRBD2. CDR3 size: 17 residues. Germline V gene sequence: CDR1 SGHTA, CDR2 FQGNSA. After removal of 3 bases from V and 0 bases from J, the junction contained 4 bases not matched to a gene. CDR3 nucleotide sequence: TGTGCCAGCAGCTTCTCGGGGGGGGGCTCTGGGGCCAACGTCCTGACTTTC. Translation gives CASSFSGGGSGANVLTF.

This clone has a single count. This rearrangement joins TRBV5-6 to TRBJ2-6, with unresolved D. CDR1 is SGHDT and CDR2 is YYEEEE in the germline V gene. This CDR3 has 17 amino acids. V was clipped by 3 bases and J by 0 bases, with 13 bases between them. The CDR3: CASSSMVRSSGANVLTF. The CDR3 DNA reads as TGTGCCAGCAGCTCGATGGTAAGGAGCTCTGGGGCCAACGTCCTGACTTTC. The full variable domain, in which reference TRBV5-6 and TRBJ2-6 provide the parts outside the CDR3, is DAGVTQSPTHLIKTRGQQVTLRCSPKSGHDTVSWYQQALGQGPQFIFQYYEEEERQRGNFPDRFSGHQFPNYSSELNVNALLLGDSALYLCASSSMVRSSGANVLTFGAGSRLTVL.

This clone was counted a single time. This rearrangement joins TRBV7-3 to TRBJ2-5; 7 bases agree with TRBD2. In germline, CDR1 is SGHTA, CDR2 FQGTGA. J lost 1 base, V lost 5 bases, and 7 bases had no gene match. The CDR3 is made up of 15 amino acids. CDR3 DNA sequence: TGTGCCAGCAGCATACAAGCGGGACCCCAAGAGACCCAGTACTTC. Translated: CASSIQAGPQETQYF.

The CDR3 reads CASSQTLTGSGWNGYTF. CDR3 in DNA: TGCGCCAGCAGCCAAACGTTGACAGGGTCTGGTTGGAATGGCTACACCTTC. This chain links TRBV4-1 with TRBJ1-2, with TRBD1 matching 7 bases. The CDR3 contains 17 residues. V lost 2 bases to trimming and J lost 6 bases; unmatched junction nucleotides: 15. The germline V gene has CDR1 MGHRA and CDR2 YSYEKL.

CDR3 DNA: TGTGCCAGTAGCTTAGCGGGGACATCCCAAGAGACCCAGTACTTC. The encoded protein is CASSLAGTSQETQYF. The chain combines TRBV19 with TRBJ2-5; 8 nucleotides align to TRBD2. The trim removed 6 bases at V and 1 base at J, leaving 7 bases unmatched. Germline lookup yields CDR1 LNHDA and CDR2 SQIVND (reference sequence). The CDR3 has 15 amino acids.